This TCR beta chain was identified in a study of blood T cell repertoires in COVID-19. This CDR3 has 16 amino acids. The ends lost 4 bases at V and 5 bases at J; junction bases unmatched: 12. Germline V gene data show CDR1 as SGHRS and CDR2 as YFSETQ. The table came from immunoSEQ multiplex PCR; TCRdb's copy has only in-frame clones and leaves some out. The sample shows some 25,000 clones, approximately 90% of them seen only once. The receptor was derived from a man in his 70s with active COVID-19. Sample: peripheral blood. V usage is TRBV5-1 and J usage is TRBJ2-1; 7 bases fit TRBD2. The CDR3 spells CASSRSRGGRDNEQFF. In nucleotides, the CDR3 is TGCGCCAGCAGCCGTAGTAGGGGAGGGCGTGACAATGAGCAGTTCTTC.